This section outlines one T cell receptor beta chain sequence together with its context. This clonotype has ten or more counts. It has no known antigen specificity. Nothing much larger sits one base from this clone, and base qualities are not available. The sample belongs to a study of human T cells and chemical hapten exposure (dated by TCRdb to the early 2020s). Describing the broader study: For sensitization, 2% DPC in acetone was applied to a roughly 2 cm by roughly 2 cm area of upper inner arm skin. Patients additionally received weekly therapeutic DPC doses to the scalp throughout the approximately 25-week study period. Patch testing was done on the upper back using Finn chambers containing 0.01% DPC, and results were scored after 6 days according to International Contact Dermatitis Research Group standards. Most of the patients in the cohort were female, and the cohort covered alopecia areata with under or over 50% scalp involvement, alopecia totalis and alopecia universalis. Libraries were combined into a pool for sequencing, and differences in TCR yield between samples came mainly from small differences in library volumes within the pool. The study tracked peripheral blood TCR repertoire changes in vivo during primary and secondary sensitization to the hapten diphenylcyclopropenone (DPC) in alopecia patients. Blood samples were taken from patients before sensitization (week 0) and then at 2, 6 and about 24 weeks after DPC sensitization. Under 30 alopecia patients gave blood for TCR sequencing at one to four time points (pre-sensitization, 2, 6 and 24 weeks). Study-level results and caveats: The number of PT1 expanded TCRs positively correlated with patch test score, significant at thresholds 8, 16 and 32 but not 4. Expanded TCRs formed significantly more large CDR3 similarity clusters than pre-sensitization or healthy control sets, consistent with antigen-driven responses. Alopecia, a presumed autoimmune disease, was present in all patients, so the immune response of the patients might differ from that of healthy individuals. After repeated subsampling, changes were observed in the strength of the expansion versus patch-test correlation and in the threshold at which the correlation became significant. DPC sensitization did not change how many TCRs were above 1 in 1000 frequency, and no evidence was found of alterations in global repertoire structure.

The CDR3 starts with the cysteine, ends with the phenylalanine, and has 17 residues. Only CDR3 DNA remains: 51 bases, in frame from the first base. CDR1 and CDR2, per the germline V gene, are MNHEY and SVGEGT. V is reduced by 6 bases and J by 5 bases, leaving a spacing of 22 bases between them. Interpreted using the paper, the time point label stands for: pre-sensitization, week 0. This sample's treatment or condition label indicates: therapeutic diphenylcyclopropenone sensitization with weekly scalp DPC. Blood at each patch-test visit was drawn before the patch test was applied. Patients were considered eligible if aged 18 to 70, diagnosed with alopecia and deemed suitable for DPC therapy, and patients were excluded if pregnant. Unfractionated whole blood was collected in Tempus Blood RNA tubes, and total RNA was extracted from that blood. The method was RACE. The sequencing machine was a NextSeq 500. Library preparation attached unique molecular identifiers to individual cDNA molecules for quantitative, reproducible TCR counting. Each blood RNA sample was used to sequence both TCR alpha and TCR beta chains. Under the source paper's analysis protocol: The median number of TCRs per sample was roughly 98,000, ranging from roughly 20,000 to 700,000. V, J and CDR3 annotation of the TCR reads was performed with the Decombinator software suite. For the PS versus PT1 abundance plots, all samples were subsampled to the same number of TCRs (28,000). TCRs were defined as expanded if absent before sensitization and observed at least eight times at the 2-week time point. TCRdb reprocessing: public reads trimmed at Q25 with fastp, clones called with MiXCR, in-frame beta chains kept. Rows with one shared CDR3 protein collapse into an entry with the most common genes and DNA. The V and J calls, along with clone size, are taken from TCRdb and not from the paper's own processing. Recorded for this sample are 350,000 to 450,000 distinct CDR3 sequences; more than 4.5% of them occurred a single time. The leading ten clones occupy 2.5% to 3% of the sample.

The sequence joins TRBV6-2 or TRBV6-3 to TRBJ2-2, with TRBD2 perhaps the D gene, on 6 matching bases. The sample was whole blood, taken in connection with sensitization to the hapten diphenylcyclopropenone (DPC). The sequence was obtained from a woman aged 50 to 60 with alopecia areata. Some clones in this sample may be carry-over from other donors' samples. The nucleotides read TGTGCCAGCAGAGGGTACGGGAGCGGAGTACGGACCGGGGAGCTGTTTTTT. Translated, it reads CASRGYGSGVRTGELFF.